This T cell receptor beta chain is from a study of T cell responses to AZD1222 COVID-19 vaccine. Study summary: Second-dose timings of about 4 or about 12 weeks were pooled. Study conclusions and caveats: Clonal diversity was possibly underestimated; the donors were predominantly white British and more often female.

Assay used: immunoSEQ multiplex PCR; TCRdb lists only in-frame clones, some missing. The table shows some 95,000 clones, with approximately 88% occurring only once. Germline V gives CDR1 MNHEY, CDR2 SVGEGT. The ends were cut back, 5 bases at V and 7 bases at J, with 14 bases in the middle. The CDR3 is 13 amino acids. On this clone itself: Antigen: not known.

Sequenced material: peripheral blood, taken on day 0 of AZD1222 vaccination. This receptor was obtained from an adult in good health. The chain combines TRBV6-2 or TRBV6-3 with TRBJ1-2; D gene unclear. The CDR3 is CASSGDEVTGYTF. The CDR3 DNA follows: TGTGCCAGCAGTGGGGATGAAGTTACTGGCTACACCTTC.